Listed below are T cell receptor beta chains from one sample, sequenced in a study of blood T cell repertoires in COVID-19. Method: immunoSEQ multiplex PCR; TCRdb's copy keeps in-frame clones and lacks some. Of about 180,000 clones detected, approximately 88% appear once; the ten largest clones hold roughly 7.2%. Source material: peripheral blood. These TCRs come from a woman between 35 and 50 years old with COVID-19, enrolled during active disease. CDR3s include the opening cysteine and the closing phenylalanine or tryptophan. The order of the fields is J gene, clone size, D gene, V gene, CDR3 DNA, CDR3 protein. A D gene is named only where the DNA matches it firmly. Only part of the rows carry a size: once, few, many, or a class if the clone is expanded.

TRBJ2-1 - - TRBV19 TGTGCCAGTAGCCTAAAGCGGATCCACAATGAGCAGTTCTTC CASSLKRIHNEQFF
TRBJ2-4 many - TRBV3-1/TRBV3-2 TGTGCCAGCAGTTTCAGGTCGGGGGGCGGGTTAGCCAAAAACATTCAGTACTTC CASSFRSGGGLAKNIQYF
TRBJ1-2 - - TRBV11-3 TGTGCCAGCAGCTTCGGAGAGAGCCGTAACTATGGCTACACCTTC CASSFGESRNYGYTF
TRBJ2-5 few - TRBV7-9 TGTGCCAGCAGCTTACTGGAGACCCAGTACTTC CASSLLETQYF
TRBJ1-1 - TRBD1 TRBV19 TGTGCCAGTAGTACCTGGGACAGCCGCACTGAAGCTTTCTTT CASSTWDSRTEAFF
TRBJ2-7 - TRBD1 TRBV28 TGTGCCAGCAGTTACCCGGGACAGGGCTACGAGCAGTACTTC CASSYPGQGYEQYF
TRBJ2-5 - TRBD2 TRBV11-2 TGTGCCAGCAGCTCCAGCGGACTAGTGTCGGAGACCCAGTACTTC CASSSSGLVSETQYF
TRBJ1-5 - TRBD1 TRBV5-8 TGTGCCAGCAGCGGATGGACAGGGTATCAGCCCCAGCATTTT CASSGWTGYQPQHF
TRBJ1-1 - - TRBV11-3 TGTGCCAGCAGCCCCGACATATACACTGAAGCTTTCTTT CASSPDIYTEAFF
TRBJ1-2 - TRBD1 TRBV15 TGTGCCATACAGGGGGACTATGGCTACACCTTC CAIQGDYGYTF
TRBJ1-5 - TRBD1 TRBV6-5 TGTGCCAGCAGGGCGGGACAGGGGGCGAAGAAGCCCCAGCATTTT CASRAGQGAKKPQHF
TRBJ2-7 - TRBD2 TRBV19 TGTGCCAGTAGTTCGGGTTTAGCGGGAGGGGACGAGCAGTACTTC CASSSGLAGGDEQYF
TRBJ2-7 - - TRBV28 TGTGCCAGCAGCCTAGCAGATTACGAGCAGTACTTC CASSLADYEQYF
TRBJ1-3 - TRBD1 TRBV29-1 TGCAGCGCTACACCTAAGGGACAGCTCTCTGGAAACACCATATATTTT CSATPKGQLSGNTIYF
TRBJ1-1 - TRBD1 TRBV5-4 TGTGCCAGCAGCCGAGGACAGGGGGCTCATGAAGCTTTCTTT CASSRGQGAHEAFF
TRBJ1-1 - - TRBV28 TGTGCCAGCCGCCGCGGGGGGGCTTTCTTT CASRRGGAFF
TRBJ2-7 - - TRBV27 TGTGCCAGCAGTTTGGATTTGGCTAGCTGGTACGAGCAGTACTTC CASSLDLASWYEQYF
TRBJ1-1 - - TRBV10-3 TGTGCCATCAGTGGAGTTGCTTTTGAAGCTTTCTTT CAISGVAFEAFF
TRBJ1-4 - TRBD1 TRBV18 TGTGCCAGCTCACCTAACCGGGACAGGGGTAATGAAAAACTGTTTTTT CASSPNRDRGNEKLFF
TRBJ2-7 once TRBD2 TRBV6-1 TGTGCCAGCAGTGAACACGTCGGTACGGGACTAGGTCTCTACGAGCAGTACTTC CASSEHVGTGLGLYEQYF
TRBJ2-3 - TRBD2 TRBV24-1 TGTGCCACCAGTGACACCAGCGGGAGAACAGATACGCAGTATTTT CATSDTSGRTDTQYF
TRBJ2-2 - - TRBV18 TGTGCCAGCTCACCACCGCGGACACCGAACACCGGGGAGCTGTTTTTT CASSPPRTPNTGELFF
TRBJ1-5 - TRBD1 TRBV2 TGTGCCGGGGGACAGCCCGTAGCAAATCAGCCCCAGCATTTT CAGGQPVANQPQHF
TRBJ1-3 - - TRBV2 TGTGCCAGCAGCACCAGAGGAGACTCTGGAAACACCATATATTTT CASSTRGDSGNTIYF
TRBJ2-5 once - TRBV15 TGTGCCACCAGCAGAGTCGGCGGGTCAGAGACCCAGTACTTC CATSRVGGSETQYF
TRBJ2-1 - TRBD2 TRBV5-1 TGCGCCAGCAGCCTGGGACTAGCGGGCACCTACAATGAGCAGTTCTTC CASSLGLAGTYNEQFF
TRBJ1-2 few TRBD1 TRBV13 TGTGCCAGCAGGGGACAGGGGCCTAACTATGGCTACACCTTC CASRGQGPNYGYTF
TRBJ1-1 - TRBD1 TRBV6-6 TGTGCCAGCAGTCACGGACAGGGCGGCACTGAAGCTTTCTTT CASSHGQGGTEAFF
TRBJ1-5 - TRBD1 TRBV27 TGTGCCAGCCGGCCGGGACAGCAAGTAGCGGGAAATCAGCCCCAGCATTTT CASRPGQQVAGNQPQHF
TRBJ2-5 - TRBD2 TRBV7-9 TGTGCCAGCAGCTTGGGACTAGCGAGGAGCCACCAAGAGACCCAGTACTTC CASSLGLARSHQETQYF
TRBJ1-1 - - TRBV5-1 TGCGCCAGCAGCTCCCGACAGACCACTGAAGCTTTCTTT CASSSRQTTEAFF
TRBJ1-1 - - TRBV27 TGTGCCAGCAGTTTATCTCCCGCGGCGGTCGAAGCTTTCTTT CASSLSPAAVEAFF
TRBJ1-2 few TRBD1 TRBV19 TGTGCCAGTAGTATAGGCCCAGGGGGCACCTATGGCTACACCTTC CASSIGPGGTYGYTF
TRBJ1-2 - - TRBV12-3/TRBV12-4 TGTGCCAGCTCATCCCGCCGGGACTACACCTTC CASSSRRDYTF
TRBJ2-1 - TRBD1 TRBV5-1 TGCGCCAGCAGCTTTGGGGACCGGGACAGATCTGACAATGAGCAGTTCTTC CASSFGDRDRSDNEQFF
TRBJ1-5 - - TRBV27 TGTGCCAGCAGTTTTAGGGGTTATCAGCCCCAGCATTTT CASSFRGYQPQHF
TRBJ2-1 - - TRBV4-1 TGCGCCAGCAGCCAAGATTCGAATGAGGATGAGCAGTTCTTC CASSQDSNEDEQFF
TRBJ1-2 - - TRBV6-5 TGTGCCAGCTTAGGAGCTCTCGGTGGCTACACCTTC CASLGALGGYTF
TRBJ2-7 - TRBD1 TRBV28 TGTGCCAGCAGTTTACCGTCTACAGGGGTCTCCTACGAGCAGTACTTC CASSLPSTGVSYEQYF
TRBJ2-3 - TRBD2 TRBV7-9 TGTGCCAGCAGCCTAGCGGGAGGGATGACAGATACGCAGTATTTT CASSLAGGMTDTQYF
TRBJ2-5 - TRBD2 TRBV5-1 TGCGCCAGCAGCTTGAGCGGGGGCCCCCAAGAGACCCAGTACTTC CASSLSGGPQETQYF
TRBJ2-7 few TRBD2 TRBV5-1 TGCGCCAGCAGCTTGTCGCCTAGCGGGGGCGCCTACGAGCAGTACTTC CASSLSPSGGAYEQYF
TRBJ1-1 - TRBD1 TRBV2 TGTGCCAGCAGTGAATTTTTGAAGGGACAGGCGGCTTTCTTT CASSEFLKGQAAFF
TRBJ2-2 - TRBD2 TRBV5-1 TGCGCCAGCAGCCCGGGTAGGCTAGCGGGGAACCACGGGGAGCTGTTTTTT CASSPGRLAGNHGELFF
TRBJ2-3 - - TRBV3-1/TRBV3-2 TGTGCCAGCAGCCAAGATATCGGGGGAAGAAGCACAGATACGCAGTATTTT CASSQDIGGRSTDTQYF
TRBJ2-3 once TRBD2 TRBV28 TGTGCCAGCAGTGCACCGGGACTAGCTACAGATACGCAGTATTTT CASSAPGLATDTQYF
TRBJ1-5 - TRBD1 TRBV6-5 TGTGCCAGCAGTTCGACAGGGGATCAGCCCCAGCATTTT CASSSTGDQPQHF
TRBJ1-6 once TRBD1 TRBV5-1 TGCGCCAGCAGCCCCGGCAGGGACAGGGGGCGATGGTCACCCCTCCACTTT CASSPGRDRGRWSPLHF
TRBJ2-7 - TRBD1 TRBV19 TGTGCCAGTACTCCGACAGGGCCAGGAGGCGAGCAGTACTTC CASTPTGPGGEQYF
TRBJ2-7 - - TRBV4-1 TGCGCCAGCAGCCAAGATTCGAATCGTCTTAGAGGGGAGCAGTACTTC CASSQDSNRLRGEQYF
TRBJ1-1 - TRBD1 TRBV5-4 TGTGCCAGCAGCTTGACAGGGGCGAACACTGAAGCTTTCTTT CASSLTGANTEAFF
TRBJ1-2 once - TRBV27 TGTGCCAGCAGTTCTGGGGCCCCAGGATCCTATGGCTACACCTTC CASSSGAPGSYGYTF
TRBJ1-2 - - TRBV5-3 TGTGCCCGCCAGGACGGGATCTACTATGGCTACACCTTC CARQDGIYYGYTF
TRBJ2-7 - TRBD1 TRBV11-3 TGTGCCAGCAGCTCCGGGACAGGGGTCTCCTACGAGCAGTACTTC CASSSGTGVSYEQYF
TRBJ2-1 - TRBD2 TRBV12-5 TGTGCTAGTGGTTGGACTAGCGGGAGCAATGAGCAGTTCTTC CASGWTSGSNEQFF
TRBJ2-2 - - TRBV24-1 TGTGCCACCAGTGATTTGGGGGCTAGTTCCGGGGAGCTGTTTTTT CATSDLGASSGELFF
TRBJ1-5 - TRBD1 TRBV19 TGTGCCAGTAGTATAGAGGAAGGAGACAGGGCATTGAGCAATCAGCCCCAGCATTTT CASSIEEGDRALSNQPQHF
TRBJ2-5 - - TRBV18 TGTGCCAGCTCATTAAGTCTAGAAGAGACCCAGTACTTC CASSLSLEETQYF
TRBJ1-4 once - TRBV28 TGTGCCAGCGGGAGGGGGAGGTGGCTTAATGAAAAACTGTTTTTT CASGRGRWLNEKLFF